This TCR beta chain is drawn from a study of T cell repertoires in cytomegalovirus infection. Study context: Both a matching HLA type and CMV infection were indicated by public TCR beta signatures. The study, taken as a whole, reports: Totalled public TCR beta family frequency picked out people who carried CMV plus the relevant HLA.

The CDR3 extends over 15 amino acids. Trimming took off 6 bases at V and 3 bases at J, with 15 bases between the two ends. The germline gives CDR1 MNHNS, CDR2 SASEGT. From the reads, TCRdb called clonotypes with MiXCR, one entry per CDR3 protein. Counted here are hundreds of thousands of distinct CDR3 sequences, 25% to 35% occurring once; the ten biggest clones make up roughly a sixth. With regard to this clonotype: Its antigen is undetermined.

Sample: cultured PBMCs, taken from culture after CMV antigen stimulation. The rearrangement links TRBV6-1 to TRBJ1-5; D perhaps matches TRBD1 (6 bases). This TCR came from a human donor in good health (CMV status not recorded). Some clones in this sample may be carry-over from other donors' samples. The CDR3 sequence is CASRRIGQYNQPQHF. As DNA, the CDR3 is TGTGCCAGCAGAAGAATAGGACAGTACAATCAGCCCCAGCATTTT.